This record concerns one T cell receptor (beta chain) sequence. This clonotype was seen a handful of times. No antigen is known for it. The record has no base qualities; no much larger clone is one base away. This specimen comes from a study of blood T cells in healthy people across ages (dated by TCRdb to between 2015 and 2017). About the full investigation: In model experiments, roughly one uniquely barcoded TCR beta cDNA molecule per two T cells was captured by template switching. The study measured age-related changes in TCR beta repertoire diversity using deep sequencing normalized with unique cDNA molecular identifiers. Donors were grouped into four age groups: young (average 16 years), middle-aged (approximately 41), aged (around 56) and long-lived (just over 80). Donors of different ages were randomly distributed across sequencing lanes to avoid experimental bias. The study analyzed two additional independent replicas of 1 million unique cDNA reads from the same blood draw for two donors, one aged 18 to 30 and one aged 80 or older.

The roughly 42 donors, aged about 6 to 95 years, were systemically healthy Caucasian individuals from Russia. About 9.8 milliliters of peripheral blood were drawn from each donor into EDTA-treated Vacutainer tubes. Ficoll-Paque density-gradient centrifugation was used to isolate PBMCs, with at least 7 million per sample. Trizol reagent was used to extract total RNA from PBMCs, with at least 6 micrograms per sample. For every donor, flow cytometry on a PBMC aliquot measured the percentage of naive CD45RAhigh/CD27high T cells. Findings and caveats that apply to the study as a whole: Bulk unsorted PBMC profiling prevented conclusive comparison of naive and antigen-experienced compartments. As age increased, observed TCR beta diversity per million T cells dropped in a roughly linear way, and a significant reduction was already evident by age 40. Total diversity estimates from one million sequenced T cells were considered lower bounds and underestimates. The percentage of naive T cells measured by flow cytometry correlated strongly with observed TCR beta diversity. Because the CMV infection status of the donors was unknown, age-related changes in expanded clonotypes may potentially have been confounded. Compared with the aged group, the long-lived group had more naive CD4+ T cells, fewer expanded clones and increased TCR diversity, suggesting age selection.

The CDR3 goes from the cysteine to the phenylalanine over 17 residues. Just CDR3 DNA is preserved here, 51 bases in frame from base 1. V is pruned by 1 base and J by 5 bases, leaving 9 bases of the junction without a gene match. CDR1 MDHEN and CDR2 SYDVKM are derived from the germline V gene. Library construction relied on 5' RACE. Instrument used: Illumina HiSeq 2500. A second PCR of roughly 7 to 12 cycles was performed with a sample-barcoded 5' primer and a J-beta primer mix. Each TCR beta cDNA molecule received a unique molecular identifier from a template-switch 5' adaptor carrying 12 random nucleotides. Each sample yielded at least 2.5 million CDR3-containing paired-end reads. First-strand cDNA synthesis was performed from all RNA using the Mint cDNA synthesis kit, with priming by a TRBC-specific oligonucleotide. Following uracil-DNA glycosylase treatment, a first 18-cycle PCR with universal primers M1SS and BC2_uni_R was performed on all cDNA. Per the source publication's procedure: Normalization of each sample was performed by random selection of 1 million high-quality reads, each carrying a distinct molecular identifier. Instead of being binned into consensus sequences, reads that shared molecular identifiers were thrown out. MiTCR, run with a Q25 quality threshold and the strictest error-elimination algorithm, handled CDR3 identification, clonotype clustering and error correction. A nonparametric unseen species model with Euler transformation was used to estimate a lower bound on total TCR beta diversity. Through fastp at Q25 and MiXCR, TCRdb rebuilt clones from the public reads, retaining in-frame beta chains. Rows with a matching CDR3 protein are joined into one entry that keeps the most common DNA and genes. What appears here as the V and J calls and clone size reflects TCRdb's work, not the paper's. The table for this sample lists about 650,000 distinct CDR3 sequences; about 51% of them were counted only once. Of the sample, roughly 13% falls within the top ten clones.

The TCR comes from a woman of 80 years or more in good health. The chain is made from TRBV28 and TRBJ2-1; 9 central bases correspond to TRBD2. Material: blood. The nucleotide sequence is given as TGTGCCAGCAGTTTATTCGGCGGGGGGGCCCGGAACAATGAGCAGTTCTTC. The encoded protein is CASSLFGGGARNNEQFF.